This T cell receptor (beta chain) came from a study of CXCR3-negative and CXCR3-positive naive CD8 T cells. Study-wide results and limits: For CXCR3-positive naive cells, TRB CDR3s were more hydrophobic than those of CXCR3-negative naive cells.

Every CD8+ subset sample held a few hundred thousand flow-sorted cells, done in triplicate. This CDR3 is built from 16 residues. Germline V CDR1 and CDR2: SEHNR, FQNEAQ (reference sequence). Via 5' RACE with UMI labels, TRB cDNA libraries were prepared. TCRdb re-called the 5' RACE reads and gives one entry per CDR3 protein, without DNA. The listing records 130,000 to 150,000 distinct CDR3 sequences. As to this clonotype: Its antigen remains unknown.

The TCR comes from a human donor in good health. Some clones in this sample may be carry-over from other donors' samples. The J gene is TRBJ2-3, the V gene TRBV7-9; as DNA is missing, the TRBD2 call by TCRdb cannot be tested. Material: naive CXCR3+ CD8+ T cells from blood. Subset described: CD45RO-CCR7+CD27+CD95- naive CD8+ T cells expressing CXCR3 (TNR3+). The CDR3 is CASSLVAGGSTDTQYF.